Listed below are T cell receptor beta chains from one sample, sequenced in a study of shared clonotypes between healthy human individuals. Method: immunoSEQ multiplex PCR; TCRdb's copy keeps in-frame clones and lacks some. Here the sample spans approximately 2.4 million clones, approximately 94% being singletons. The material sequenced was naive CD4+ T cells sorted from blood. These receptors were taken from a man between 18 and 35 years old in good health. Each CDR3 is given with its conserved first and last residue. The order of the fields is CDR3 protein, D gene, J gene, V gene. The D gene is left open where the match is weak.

cdr3_aa: CSVARGTYEQYF
d_call: NA
j_call: TRBJ2-7
v_call: TRBV29-1

cdr3_aa: CASSQVLQGEKLFF
d_call: NA
j_call: TRBJ1-4
v_call: TRBV4-1

cdr3_aa: CASRRESREQYF
d_call: NA
j_call: TRBJ2-7
v_call: TRBV2

cdr3_aa: CASTGLAGKETQYF
d_call: TRBD2
j_call: TRBJ2-5
v_call: TRBV5-1

cdr3_aa: CASSGRQGLNTEAFF
d_call: TRBD1
j_call: TRBJ1-1
v_call: TRBV7-6

cdr3_aa: CASSPIRDRWSDTTNEKLFF
d_call: NA
j_call: TRBJ1-4
v_call: TRBV27

cdr3_aa: CASSRRTGTSGRQQYF
d_call: NA
j_call: TRBJ2-7
v_call: TRBV21-1

cdr3_aa: CAFGTGALNQPQHF
d_call: TRBD1
j_call: TRBJ1-5
v_call: TRBV30

cdr3_aa: CASSLGGRESGQPQHF
d_call: NA
j_call: TRBJ1-5
v_call: TRBV11-2

cdr3_aa: CASSPRTPETQYF
d_call: NA
j_call: TRBJ2-5
v_call: TRBV6-5

cdr3_aa: CAWSYARMDGYTF
d_call: NA
j_call: TRBJ1-2
v_call: TRBV30

cdr3_aa: CASSPDMNTEAFF
d_call: NA
j_call: TRBJ1-1
v_call: TRBV18

cdr3_aa: CASSLYLTNTGELFF
d_call: NA
j_call: TRBJ2-2
v_call: TRBV7-9

cdr3_aa: CASSLRDRLSTDTQYF
d_call: NA
j_call: TRBJ2-3
v_call: TRBV7-2

cdr3_aa: CASSNGFNEKLFF
d_call: NA
j_call: TRBJ1-4
v_call: TRBV6-1

cdr3_aa: CAISGQAAARTDTQYF
d_call: NA
j_call: TRBJ2-3
v_call: TRBV10-3

cdr3_aa: CAIGSYRPPNSPLHF
d_call: NA
j_call: TRBJ1-6
v_call: TRBV10-3

cdr3_aa: CASSGTADTQYF
d_call: NA
j_call: TRBJ2-3
v_call: TRBV6-1

cdr3_aa: CASSSRSNSATGELFF
d_call: NA
j_call: TRBJ2-2
v_call: TRBV5-4

cdr3_aa: CASTLGLSNQPQHF
d_call: NA
j_call: TRBJ1-5
v_call: TRBV19

cdr3_aa: CASSPSSGANVLTF
d_call: NA
j_call: TRBJ2-6
v_call: TRBV5-1

cdr3_aa: CASSRTSINTGELFF
d_call: TRBD2
j_call: TRBJ2-2
v_call: TRBV5-6